These 27 T cell receptor beta chains were sequenced from one sample in a study of shared clonotypes between healthy human individuals. The assay was immunoSEQ multiplex PCR, and TCRdb's table has in-frame clones only and misses some. Among 2 million to 2.5 million clones listed, 85% to 95% were seen once. Naive CD8 populations comprised CD45RO-negative cells positively selected for CCR7, excluding terminally differentiated effector memory CD45RA+ cells. The sequenced material came from naive CD8+ T cells from PBMCs. Receptors originate from a man younger than 35 in good health. Some clones in this sample may be carry-over from other donors' samples.

Concerning this clone: The same CDR3 arises from other DNA sequences in this sample as well. This chain uses TRBV11-2 with TRBJ1-1; D is undetermined. Trimming took off 5 bases at V and 2 bases at J, with 6 bases between the two ends. Germline V CDR1 and CDR2: SGHAT, FQNNGV. CDR3 length equals 12 residues. The CDR3 region is CASSPGNTEAFF. The CDR3 region has the DNA TGTGCCAGCAGCCCGGGCAACACTGAAGCTTTCTTT.

V and J are TRBV9 and TRBJ2-3; 9 bases fit TRBD1. The V segment lost 4 bases and the J segment 4 bases; nucleotides outside the gene matches: 13. The CDR3 totals 17 residues. Germline assignment: CDR1 SGDLS and CDR2 YYNGEE. CDR3 nucleotides: TGTGCCAGCAGCCCCCTTTGGGGACAGGGTCAACCAGATACGCAGTATTTT. Encoded protein: CASSPLWGQGQPDTQYF.

This chain joins TRBV9 and TRBJ2-2, with a possible D match to TRBD2 (6 bases). The length of the CDR3 is 14 residues. CDR1 and CDR2 (germline): SGDLS, YYNGEE. V dropped 3 bases and J dropped 4 bases, with 10 bases sitting between them. The CDR3: CASSGLVRTGELFF. For the CDR3, the DNA is TGTGCCAGCAGCGGACTAGTTCGCACCGGGGAGCTGTTTTTT.

This chain links TRBV11-2 with TRBJ2-7; TRBD2 might be the D (5 bases). Deletions cut 1 base from V and 3 bases from J, with 13 bases between. Germline lookup yields CDR1 SGHAT and CDR2 FQNNGV. The CDR3 runs 15 residues. As DNA, the CDR3 is TGTGCCAGCAGCTTAGCGGAAGGAGCGGTCTACGAGCAGTACTTC. Protein: CASSLAEGAVYEQYF. The full variable domain, in which reference TRBV11-2 and TRBJ2-7 provide the parts outside the CDR3, is EAGVAQSPRYKIIEKRQSVAFWCNPISGHATLYWYQQILGQGPKLLIQFQNNGVVDDSQLPKDRFSAERLKGVDSTLKIQPAKLEDSAVYLCASSLAEGAVYEQYFGPGTRLTVT.

CDR3 DNA: TGTGCCAGCAACGGACAGGGGGCCTACGAGCAGTACTTC. It yields the protein CASNGQGAYEQYF. V usage is TRBV5-6 and J usage is TRBJ2-7; 10 nucleotides match TRBD1. Germline V gene data show CDR1 as SGHDT and CDR2 as YYEEEE. After removal of 6 bases from V and 2 bases from J, the junction contained 2 bases not matched to a gene. The length of the CDR3 is 13 residues. The variable domain in full, with the rest retrieved from reference TRBV5-6 and TRBJ2-7, is DAGVTQSPTHLIKTRGQQVTLRCSPKSGHDTVSWYQQALGQGPQFIFQYYEEEERQRGNFPDRFSGHQFPNYSSELNVNALLLGDSALYLCASNGQGAYEQYFGPGTRLTVT.

The chain links TRBV7-9 to TRBJ1-1; tentative D call: TRBD1 (5 bases). There are 17 residues in the CDR3. Trimming took off 1 base at V and 6 bases at J, with 21 bases between the two ends. CDR1 and CDR2 from the germline V gene are SEHNR and FQNEAQ (reference sequence). The CDR3 spells CASSLEFTGPWSAEAFF. CDR3 sequence (DNA): TGTGCCAGCAGCTTAGAATTCACAGGTCCATGGTCCGCTGAAGCTTTCTTT.

This chain connects TRBV28 to TRBJ2-3; D might be TRBD2 (6 bases). V lost 6 bases and J lost 2, with 15 bases in between. This CDR3 is 15 amino acids long. CDR1 is MDHEN, CDR2 SYDVKM, per germline. CDR3 loop: CASSSPGLVTDTQYF. Written as DNA, the CDR3 is TGTGCCAGCAGCTCCCCGGGACTTGTCACAGATACGCAGTATTTT.

The rearrangement uses TRBV4-1 and TRBJ1-4; 12 positions agree with TRBD1. This CDR3 is built from 15 residues. Germline V CDR1 and CDR2: MGHRA, YSYEKL. Germline trimming cut 3 bases from V and 5 bases from J; bases unmatched to any gene: 1. CDR3 sequence: CASSQGQGANEKLFF. In nucleotides, the CDR3 is TGCGCCAGCAGCCAGGGACAGGGGGCGAATGAAAAACTGTTTTTT.

The V call is TRBV13, the J call TRBJ2-7; D gene unclear. With 5 bases removed from V and 0 bases from J, the gap between germline ends came to 8 bases. Germline CDR1 and CDR2: PRHDT and FYEKMQ (reference sequence). The CDR3 has 13 residues. In nucleotides, the CDR3 is TGTGCCAGCAGCCGCGCGGACTCCTACGAGCAGTACTTC. Its protein is CASSRADSYEQYF.

The chain couples TRBV4-1 to TRBJ2-2; the match to TRBD2 covers 8 bases. This CDR3 spans 16 amino acids. The germline V gene encodes CDR1 MGHRA and CDR2 YSYEKL. The V and J ends lost 1 base and 5 bases, in that order; junction bases with no gene match: 6. CDR3 region: CASSQGAGGRTGELFF. CDR3 bases: TGCGCCAGCAGCCAAGGAGCGGGCGGGAGGACCGGGGAGCTGTTTTTT.

This sequence joins TRBV7-2 and TRBJ1-1, with D tentatively TRBD1 (6 bases). CDR1 is SGHTA and CDR2 is FQGNSA in the germline V gene. V gave up 4 bases and J gave up 1 base, with 10 bases separating them. CDR3 length: 14 residues. The CDR3, as DNA: TGTGCCAGCAGCTGGGTACAGGGGAACACTGAAGCTTTCTTT. It translates to CASSWVQGNTEAFF.

With respect to this clone: Other DNA sequences in this sample translate to the same CDR3. The chain has TRBV9 and TRBJ2-7, with D tentatively TRBD2 (5 bases). The V gene lost 0 bases and the J gene lost 7 bases, with 8 bases spanning the gap. There are 12 residues in the CDR3. Germline lookup yields CDR1 SGDLS and CDR2 YYNGEE. DNA for the CDR3: TGTGCCAGCAGCGTAGGAGGGAGAGAGCAGTACTTC. Translated: CASSVGGREQYF.

This clone has only a few counts. The V gene is TRBV27, the J gene TRBJ2-7; 8 nucleotides match TRBD2. This CDR3 has 16 amino acids. CDR1 and CDR2 (germline): MNHEY, SMNVEV (reference sequence). The trim removed 6 bases at V and 2 bases at J, leaving 12 bases unmatched. The CDR3 sequence: CASRPRWREEAYEQYF. The CDR3 nucleotides read TGTGCCAGCAGACCCCGTTGGCGGGAGGAGGCCTACGAGCAGTACTTC.

The gene calls are TRBV9 and TRBJ2-7; no clear D. CDR3 length: 13 amino acids. The V gene lost 3 bases and the J gene lost 6 bases, with 13 bases spanning the gap. CDR1 is SGDLS, CDR2 YYNGEE, per germline. CDR3 sequence: CASSGRSGSEQYF. CDR3 sequence (DNA): TGTGCCAGCAGCGGCCGATCTGGCTCCGAGCAGTACTTC.

This chain joins TRBV6-6 and TRBJ1-1, with D unresolved. This CDR3 is 16 amino acids long. Trimming left V 0 bases short and J 2 bases short, with 13 bases between. Germline V gives CDR1 MNHNY, CDR2 SVGAGI (reference sequence). CDR3 residues: CASSYSLTILNTEAFF. For the CDR3, the DNA is TGTGCCAGCAGTTACTCACTGACAATTCTTAACACTGAAGCTTTCTTT.

This clone was observed once. The J gene is TRBJ2-2, the V gene TRBV5-6; D is unclear. This CDR3 has 14 residues. Germline CDR1 reads SGHDT; CDR2 reads YYEEEE. Trimming took off 0 bases at V and 1 base at J, with 4 bases between the two ends. In DNA form, the CDR3 reads TGTGCCAGCAGCTTGGAAGTGAACACCGGGGAGCTGTTTTTT. Translation: CASSLEVNTGELFF.

The chain couples TRBV7-9 to TRBJ2-7; the match to TRBD1 covers 8 bases. Germline V gene sequence: CDR1 SEHNR, CDR2 FQNEAQ (reference sequence). Trimming took 5 bases from V and 6 from J; bases not matched to a gene: 3. This CDR3 is 12 amino acids long. CDR3 nucleotide sequence: TGTGCCAGCAGCGGACAGGGTGGCGAGCAGTACTTC. Encoded protein: CASSGQGGEQYF.

This clone has a single count. The chain is built from TRBV27 and TRBJ2-1, with 8 nucleotides matching TRBD2. J lost 7 bases, V lost 5 bases, and 7 bases had no gene match. Germline lookup yields CDR1 MNHEY and CDR2 SMNVEV (reference sequence). The CDR3 is 14 residues long. CDR3 nucleotides: TGTGCCAGCAGTCCACCGGGAGGGAGGAATGAGCAGTTCTTC. Protein: CASSPPGGRNEQFF.

The chain joins TRBV7-9 to TRBJ2-2, with 7 bases fitting TRBD2. Germline values: CDR1 SEHNR, CDR2 FQNEAQ (reference sequence). The CDR3 totals 16 residues. V trimming: 5 bases; J trimming: 1 base; junction bases outside the gene matches: 7. CDR3: CASSPGSGENTGELFF. CDR3 sequence (DNA): TGTGCCAGCAGCCCCGGGAGCGGGGAGAACACCGGGGAGCTGTTTTTT.

This chain connects TRBV11-1 to TRBJ1-1, with D perhaps matching TRBD1 (5 bases). This CDR3 is 14 amino acids long. V lost 0 bases and J 3 bases, leaving 8 bases between the germline ends. The germline gives CDR1 SGHAT, CDR2 FQDESV (reference sequence). The CDR3 region is CASSLAEGYTEAFF. The CDR3 coding sequence is TGTGCCAGCAGCTTAGCGGAGGGGTACACTGAAGCTTTCTTT.

The chain combines TRBV9 with TRBJ2-7; the D is unclear. Trimming shortened V by 0 bases and J by 4 bases, and 11 bases separated the two germline ends. This CDR3 is 14 amino acids long. Per the germline V gene, CDR1 is SGDLS and CDR2 is YYNGEE. The CDR3: CASSVGVHSYEQYF. The DNA for the CDR3 is TGTGCCAGCAGCGTAGGGGTCCACTCTTACGAGCAGTACTTC.

V is TRBV11-2 and J is TRBJ2-5; TRBD2 might be the D (5 bases). The length of the CDR3 is 16 residues. Germline lookup yields CDR1 SGHAT and CDR2 FQNNGV. The germline V and J ends were trimmed by 2 bases and 1 base, with 14 bases remaining between them. The CDR3 spells CASSLKTPEGQETQYF. The CDR3 DNA sequence: TGTGCCAGCAGCTTAAAGACCCCCGAGGGCCAAGAGACCCAGTACTTC.

The chain uses TRBV19 and TRBJ2-7; 8 positions match TRBD1. J gave up 3 bases and V 5 bases, and 6 bases lay outside the gene matches. Germline CDR1 reads LNHDA; CDR2 reads SQIVND (reference sequence). The CDR3 contains 14 residues. CDR3: CASSGQGLYYEQYF. DNA of the CDR3: TGTGCCAGTAGTGGACAGGGCCTCTACTACGAGCAGTACTTC. The whole variable domain, remainder taken from reference TRBV19 and TRBJ2-7, is DGGITQSPKYLFRKEGQNVTLSCEQNLNHDAMYWYRQDPGQGLRLIYYSQIVNDFQKGDIAEGYSVSREKKESFPLTVTSAQKNPTAFYLCASSGQGLYYEQYFGPGTRLTVT.

The V call is TRBV11-2, the J call TRBJ2-7, with TRBD1 as a possible D gene (5 bases). V was cut by 5 bases and J by 3 bases, with 11 bases left in between. Germline V gives CDR1 SGHAT, CDR2 FQNNGV. The CDR3 is made up of 13 amino acids. The CDR3 region has the DNA TGTGCCAGCAGCGCCAGTCAGGGCTACGAGCAGTACTTC. It yields the protein CASSASQGYEQYF.

The chain links TRBV27 to TRBJ2-7; D is unresolved. The CDR3 has 11 residues. V was pared by 6 bases and J by 7 bases, with 10 bases between. Germline CDR1 is MNHEY and CDR2 is SMNVEV (reference sequence). In DNA, the CDR3 is TGTGCCAGCAGATCGATGAGGGAGCAGTACTTC. It is translated as CASRSMREQYF.

This clone was observed once. The CDR3 is CASSPVVSSGANVLTF. The CDR3, as DNA: TGTGCCAGCAGCCCGGTTGTGAGCTCTGGGGCCAACGTCCTGACTTTC. This chain uses TRBV6-6 with TRBJ2-6; D call uncertain. V gave up 6 bases and J gave up 0 bases, with 12 bases separating them. Per the germline V gene, CDR1 is MNHNY and CDR2 is SVGAGI (reference sequence). The CDR3 has 16 residues.

This chain's CDR3 is CASSPISGNEQFF. CDR3 DNA: TGTGCCAGCAGCCCAATCTCGGGAAATGAGCAGTTCTTC. The V and J genes are TRBV27 and TRBJ2-1, with D possibly matching TRBD2 (5 bases). V lost 6 bases and J lost 7, with 13 bases in between. CDR3 length: 13 residues. CDR1 and CDR2 from the germline V gene are MNHEY and SMNVEV (reference sequence).